Presented here are 13 T cell receptor beta chains from one specimen sequenced in a study of T-cell reconstitution after alpha-beta-depleted transplantation in children. Unique molecular identifiers were used in preparing the TCRbeta library. TCRdb used MiXCR to reprocess the PCR reads, holding one entry per CDR3 protein. The data hold 550,000 to 600,000 distinct CDR3 sequences, with more than 20% observed a single time. Specimen: PBMCs, mostly from graft donor cells, collected 360 days after TCRalphabeta/CD19-depleted stem cell transplant. The source is a boy under two years old who had a stem cell transplant for acute myeloid leukemia, so the T cells may come from the graft donor.

The chain joins TRBV7-4 to TRBJ2-7; no clear D gene. CDR1 and CDR2 (germline): SGHVT, SQSDAQ. V was cut by 8 bases and J by 0 bases, with 8 bases left in between. This CDR3 has 12 amino acids. Here the CDR3 DNA reads TGTGCCAGCCCCCTTTACTCCTACGAGCAGTACGTC. It encodes CASPLYSYEQYV.

This clonotype was counted a few times. The rearrangement links TRBV6-6 to TRBJ2-3, with unresolved D. V was pared by 7 bases and J by 2 bases, with 10 bases between. Per germline, CDR1 MNHNY and CDR2 SVGAGI (reference sequence). This CDR3 spans 13 amino acids. The DNA of the CDR3 is TGTGCCAGCACCCATCACTTCACAGATACGCAGTATTTT. It is translated as CASTHHFTDTQYF.

This clonotype occurred many times. The chain links TRBV5-1 to TRBJ1-2; 7 bases match TRBD1. This CDR3 region has 16 residues. Germline CDR1 SGHRS, CDR2 YFSETQ. After removal of 7 bases from V and 3 bases from J, the junction contained 15 bases not matched to a gene. CDR3 sequence reads: CASRPPGQPSYYGYTF. For the CDR3, the DNA is TGCGCCAGCCGACCTCCGGGACAGCCTTCCTACTATGGCTACACCTTC.

This clonotype was recorded many times. The chain carries TRBV20-1 and TRBJ1-5; TRBD1 might be the D (5 bases). Germline V lookup: CDR1 DFQATT, CDR2 SNEGSKA (reference sequence). The CDR3 has 14 amino acids. V dropped 5 bases and J dropped 1 base, with 12 bases sitting between them. The DNA of the CDR3 is TGCAGTGCTTACCAGAAGGGGAGCAATCAGCCCCAGCATTTT. Translation gives CSAYQKGSNQPQHF.

This clonotype was recorded at least ten times. The chain combines TRBV28 with TRBJ2-1; maybe TRBD1 (5 bases). CDR1 MDHEN and CDR2 SYDVKM come from the germline V gene. This CDR3 spans 14 amino acids. Trimming cost V 2 bases and J 5 bases, with 10 bases left between them. CDR3 sequence reads: CASSLEHRNNEQFF. The DNA for the CDR3 is TGTGCCAGCAGTTTAGAGCACAGGAACAATGAGCAGTTCTTC.

This clonotype has a count of ten or more. This chain links TRBV2 with TRBJ1-5, with unresolved D. The V end lost 2 bases, the J end lost 5 bases, and 10 bases lay between the germline ends. The CDR3 sequence is 14 residues long. In germline, CDR1 is SNHLY, CDR2 FYNNEI. The CDR3 nucleotides read TGTGCCAGCAGTGAAAGCGCGCCATATCAGCCCCAGCATTTT. Translating it yields CASSESAPYQPQHF.

The rearrangement links TRBV27 to TRBJ2-1, with a tentative D call TRBD1 (6 bases). Between the trimmed V and J ends, which lost 3 bases and 6 bases, there was a span of 12 bases. The CDR3 contains 14 residues. In germline, CDR1 is MNHEY, CDR2 SMNVEV (reference sequence). The chain's CDR3 is CASSLGRGPNEQFF. CDR3 coding DNA: TGTGCCAGCAGTTTGGGCAGGGGCCCCAATGAGCAGTTCTTC.

The genes are TRBV12-3 or TRBV12-4 and TRBJ2-7; 8 nucleotides line up with TRBD1. With 1 base clipped from V and 3 bases from J, the junction kept 5 bases outside the gene matches. This CDR3 contains 15 residues. The CDR3: CASSLVTGEGYEQYV. In DNA, the CDR3 is TGTGCCAGCAGTTTAGTGACAGGGGAAGGCTACGAGCAGTACGTC.

This sequence joins TRBV6-5 and TRBJ2-1; 10 nucleotides align to TRBD2. V was pared by 2 bases and J by 5 bases, with 6 bases of the junction left unmatched. The CDR3 spans 16 residues. Germline V CDR1 and CDR2: MNHEY, SVGAGI. The CDR3: CASSYTRTSGHNEQFF. Here the CDR3 DNA reads TGTGCCAGCAGTTACACTCGGACTAGCGGTCACAATGAGCAGTTCTTC.

The chain joins TRBV7-8 to TRBJ2-5; tentative D call: TRBD2 (7 bases). V lost 5 bases, J lost 6 bases, and 22 bases lay in between. Germline loops: CDR1 SGHVS, CDR2 FQNEAQ. The CDR3 runs 16 residues. CDR3: CASSGGRGGGRKTQYF. The CDR3 DNA sequence: TGTGCCAGCAGCGGGGGTCGAGGGGGGGGCAGGAAGACCCAGTACTTC.

Many counts were recorded for this clonotype. The gene calls are TRBV20-1 and TRBJ2-1; 10 nucleotides agree with TRBD2. CDR1 is DFQATT and CDR2 is SNEGSKA in the germline V gene (reference sequence). CDR3 length: 15 residues. The ends lost 1 base at V and 4 bases at J; junction bases unmatched: 4. The CDR3 reads CSARGASGGYNEQFF. Written as DNA, the CDR3 is TGCAGTGCTAGAGGGGCTAGCGGGGGATACAATGAGCAGTTCTTC.

This clonotype was found many times. The chain carries TRBV3-1 and TRBJ1-6, with D hard to call. CDR1 and CDR2 from the germline V gene are LGHDT and YNNKEL (reference sequence). The germline V and J ends were trimmed by 0 bases and 7 bases, with 4 bases remaining between them. This CDR3 region has 13 residues. In nucleotides, the CDR3 is TGTGCCAGCAGCCAAGATATGAATTCACCCCTCCACTTT. Translated: CASSQDMNSPLHF. The full variable domain, completed using reference TRBV3-1 and TRBJ1-6, is DTAVSQTPKYLVTQMGNDKSIKCEQNLGHDTMYWYKQDSKKFLKIMFSYNNKELIINETVPNRFSPKSPDKAHLNLHINSLELGDSAVYFCASSQDMNSPLHFGNGTRLTVT.

The chain links TRBV12-5 to TRBJ2-5; the D gene is possibly TRBD1 (6 bases). The CDR3 length is 13 residues. V gave up 9 bases and J gave up 4 bases, with 15 bases separating them. Germline CDR1 and CDR2: LGHNT and FRNRAP. CDR3 bases: TGTGCTAGCCGCCGGGACAATGGAGAGACCCAGTACTTC. This encodes CASRRDNGETQYF.